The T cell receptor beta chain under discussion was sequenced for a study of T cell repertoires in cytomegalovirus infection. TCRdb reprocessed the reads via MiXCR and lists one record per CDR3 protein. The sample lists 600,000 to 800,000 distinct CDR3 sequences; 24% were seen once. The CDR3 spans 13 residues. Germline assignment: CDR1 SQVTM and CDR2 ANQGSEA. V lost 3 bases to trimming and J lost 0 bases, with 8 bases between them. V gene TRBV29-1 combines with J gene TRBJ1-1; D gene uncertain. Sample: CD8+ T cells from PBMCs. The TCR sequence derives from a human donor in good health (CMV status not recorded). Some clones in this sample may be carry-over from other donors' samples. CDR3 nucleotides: TGCAGCGTTGATAGGCTTTTGAACACTGAAGCTTTCTTT. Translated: CSVDRLLNTEAFF.